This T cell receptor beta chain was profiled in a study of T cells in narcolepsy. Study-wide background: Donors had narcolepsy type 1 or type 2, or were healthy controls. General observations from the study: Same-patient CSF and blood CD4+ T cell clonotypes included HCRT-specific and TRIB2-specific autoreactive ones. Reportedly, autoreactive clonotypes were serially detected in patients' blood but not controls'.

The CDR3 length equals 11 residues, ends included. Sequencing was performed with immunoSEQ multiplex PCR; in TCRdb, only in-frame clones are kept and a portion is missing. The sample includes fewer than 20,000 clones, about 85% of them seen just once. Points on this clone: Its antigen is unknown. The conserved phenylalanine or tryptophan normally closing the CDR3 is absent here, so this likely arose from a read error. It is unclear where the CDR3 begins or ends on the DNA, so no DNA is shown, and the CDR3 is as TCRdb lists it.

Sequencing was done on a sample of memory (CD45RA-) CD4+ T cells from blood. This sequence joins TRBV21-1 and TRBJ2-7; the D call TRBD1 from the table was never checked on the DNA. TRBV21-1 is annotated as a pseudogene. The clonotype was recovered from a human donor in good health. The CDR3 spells CASSERDREPL.